The source of this TCR beta chain is a study of T cell responses to AZD1222 COVID-19 vaccine. The CDR3 contains 17 residues. Losses at the gene ends were 3 bases for V and 2 bases for J; bases not matched to a gene: 4. Germline assignment: CDR1 SGHRS and CDR2 YFSETQ. Assay used: immunoSEQ multiplex PCR; TCRdb lists only in-frame clones, some missing. The data contain more than 30,000 clones, around 89% of them singletons. The sample in question was peripheral blood, obtained 28 days after the second AZD1222 dose. The TCR comes from an adult who received the AZD1222 COVID-19 vaccine. The chain couples TRBV5-1 to TRBJ2-1; 14 bases agree with TRBD2. CDR3 protein: CASSSTSGGAAYNEQFF. DNA of the CDR3: TGCGCCAGCAGCTCGACTAGCGGGGGGGCCGCCTACAATGAGCAGTTCTTC.